The sequence of this T cell receptor (beta chain) was determined in a study of T cells in localized non-small cell lung cancer (dated by TCRdb to the early 2020s). About the study as a whole: The study examined T cell repertoires in approximately 240 patients with early-stage NSCLC and compared tumors with uninvolved tumor-adjacent lungs. All 220 or so NSCLC patients in the cohort were treatment-naive and had localized lung tumors that were resected. A mean age of 66.3 years was recorded for the NSCLC patients, of whom more than 120 were male and 95 to 110 were female. Here is what the overall study found, with its caveats: Uninvolved tumor-adjacent lung showed the highest T cell clonality, higher than tumor, which suggests more focused antigenic responses in the adjacent lung. Longer overall survival was associated with higher blood T cell density, whereas shorter survival was associated with higher adjacent-lung clonality. Because multi-region tumor sequencing was not done, intratumor heterogeneity could not be ruled out. A median of about 53 of the top 100 tumor clones were detected in paired uninvolved adjacent lung, and around 30 of these tumor clones were also found among the top 100 clones of the paired uninvolved adjacent lung. Because the study design was exploratory, TCR variables were selected using unadjusted p-values without false-discovery rate correction.

TCR beta CDR3 regions were sequenced from DNA using the immunoSEQ Assay. As for the original processing: To compute T cell density, TCR beta template counts were normalized to usable DNA, which was estimated by amplifying housekeeping genes. Richness was estimated using the preseqR package, with extrapolation to 400,000 templates for PBMC samples and to 120,000 templates for tissue samples. Clonality was defined as one minus Pielou's evenness. To identify tissue-enriched TCRs, differential abundance testing was run on productive amino-acid clonotypes with a minimum total count of 5 and an alpha of 0.1. The Jaccard Index and the Morisita Overlap Index were used to quantify repertoire overlap between compartments. GLIPH grouped TCR beta CDR3s together with public tetramer-defined viral CDR3s, and a viral motif had to include at least three viral sequences and also show V-gene enrichment. The table was pulled from immuneACCESS by TCRdb, which kept in-frame rearrangements only. Such tables lose some clones; where checked, under half of the loss comes from unresolved V genes, and the rest has no known cause. D and trimming come from the DNA, and the V and J calls and clone size come from that table. This sample lists 1,200 to 1,500 clones; more than 20% were detected once. Approximately 15% of the sample is taken by the ten largest.

At diagnosis, tumor, uninvolved tumor-adjacent lung and peripheral blood were collected and then preserved as a mix of FFPE and fresh-frozen material. On this clone: Its cognate antigen has yet to be identified. Per-base quality was not reported, and no clone a single base away is much larger than it.

Sequences were derived from lung tumor tissue, sampled before any cancer treatment. The clonotype comes from a woman aged 40-70 years with stage I lung adenocarcinoma.

The nucleotides read TGTGCCTGGAGTGCCCTAGCGGGGAACACAGATACGCAGTATTTT. Translated, it reads CAWSALAGNTDTQYF. The chain links TRBV30 with TRBJ2-3; the central 9 bases match TRBD2. CDR1 and CDR2 were assigned from the germline V gene (reference sequence) as GTSNPN and SVGIG. The CDR3 numbers 15 residues from cysteine through phenylalanine. Just the 45-base CDR3 DNA is kept, in frame starting at base 1. Compared with germline, V lacks 1 base and J lacks 2 bases; bases without a gene match: 4.